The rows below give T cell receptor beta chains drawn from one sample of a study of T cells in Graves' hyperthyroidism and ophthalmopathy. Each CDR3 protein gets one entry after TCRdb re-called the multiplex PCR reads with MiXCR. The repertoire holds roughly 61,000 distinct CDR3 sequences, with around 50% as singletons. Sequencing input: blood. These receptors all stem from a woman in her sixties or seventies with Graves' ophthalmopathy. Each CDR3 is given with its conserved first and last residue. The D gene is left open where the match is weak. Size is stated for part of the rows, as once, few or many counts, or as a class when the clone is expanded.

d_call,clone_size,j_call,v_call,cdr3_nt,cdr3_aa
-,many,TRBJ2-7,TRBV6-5,TGTGCCAGCAGTTACTCGCGGGGCGACGAGCAGTACTTC,CASSYSRGDEQYF
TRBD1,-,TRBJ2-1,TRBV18,TGTGCCAGCTCACCGTGGGGACAGGGGTACAATGAGCAGTTCTTC,CASSPWGQGYNEQFF
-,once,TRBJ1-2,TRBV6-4,TGTGCCAGCAGTGCGGGGGGGCACAATGAGCAGCCCTATGGCTACACCTTC,CASSAGGHNEQPYGYTF
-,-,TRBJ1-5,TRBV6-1,TGTGCCAGCAGTGTAACAGCTAGCAATGAGCCCCGGCATTTT,CASSVTASNEPRHF
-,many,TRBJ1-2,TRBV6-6,TGTGCCAGCACCACCCAGTCCTCAGGCTACACCTTC,CASTTQSSGYTF
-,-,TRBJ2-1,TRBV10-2,TGCGCCAGCATGATGGGGGCGAGTGAGCAGTTCTTC,CASMMGASEQFF
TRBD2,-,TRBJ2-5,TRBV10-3,TGTGCCATCAGTTCCCCGGTTAGCGGGGGGGGGGGGGAGACCCAGTACTTC,CAISSPVSGGGGETQYF
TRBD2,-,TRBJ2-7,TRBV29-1,TGCAGCGCCACTATTACTAGCGGGAGGAGCGAGCAGTACTTC,CSATITSGRSEQYF
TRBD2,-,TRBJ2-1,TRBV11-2,TGTGCCAGCAGCTTAGATGGGCTAGCGGGTTTCAATGAGCAGTTCTTC,CASSLDGLAGFNEQFF
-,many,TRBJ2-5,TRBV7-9,TGTGCCAGCAGCTTACCTTGGGGAGAGACCCAGTACTTC,CASSLPWGETQYF
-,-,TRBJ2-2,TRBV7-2,TGTGCCAGCAGTCTCTTCGGGGAGCTGTTTTTT,CASSLFGELFF
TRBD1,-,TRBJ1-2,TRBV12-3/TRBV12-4,TGTGCCAGCAGTACCGCCTTAACAGGGGACTATGGCTACACCTTC,CASSTALTGDYGYTF
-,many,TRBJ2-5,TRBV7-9,TGTGCCAGCAGCTTACTAGTAGACCGACGCGGATTTGGGGAGACCCAGTACTTC,CASSLLVDRRGFGETQYF
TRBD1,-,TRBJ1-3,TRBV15,TGTGCCACCAGCAGAGTACAGGGGGCGCGCGGAAACACCATATATTTT,CATSRVQGARGNTIYF
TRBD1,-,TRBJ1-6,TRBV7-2,TGTGCCAGCAGCCCGGGGACAGGGGGCCGTAATTCACCCCTCCACTTT,CASSPGTGGRNSPLHF
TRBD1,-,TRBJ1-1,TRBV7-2,TGTGCCAGCAGCCATGGGACAGTGAACACTGAAGCTTTCTTT,CASSHGTVNTEAFF
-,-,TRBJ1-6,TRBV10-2,TGCGCCAGCAGTGATCAAAACAGACTTTCTAATTCACCCCTCCACTTT,CASSDQNRLSNSPLHF
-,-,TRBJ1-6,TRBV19,TGTGCCAGTAGGTTGGACATCGCAGGGAGTTCACCCCTCCACTTT,CASRLDIAGSSPLHF
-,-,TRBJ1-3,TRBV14,TGTGCCAGCAGCCAAGGCCCTGGGAGGCTGTGCTCTGGAAACACCATATATTTT,CASSQGPGRLCSGNTIYF
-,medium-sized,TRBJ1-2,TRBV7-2,TGTGCCAGCAGCTTACCAGCGGATAACTATGGCTACACCTTC,CASSLPADNYGYTF
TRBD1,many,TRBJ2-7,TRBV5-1,TGCGCCAGCAGCTTGAGACAGGGGGCAGGGGAGCAGTACTTC,CASSLRQGAGEQYF
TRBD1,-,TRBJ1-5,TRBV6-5,TGTGCCAGCAGTTACGCAGGGGGGCCCTACGAGCATTTT,CASSYAGGPYEHF
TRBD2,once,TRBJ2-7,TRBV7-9,TGTGCCAGCAGCAAGTCCGGGACTAGCCCCTCCTACGAGCAGTACTTC,CASSKSGTSPSYEQYF
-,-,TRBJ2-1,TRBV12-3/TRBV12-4,TGTGCCAGCACAAATCCGCTGGGAATATATTTGGACAATGAGCAGTTCTTC,CASTNPLGIYLDNEQFF
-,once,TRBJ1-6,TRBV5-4,TGTGCCAGCAGCTTGACCGGGAGGGGATCACCCCTCCACTTT,CASSLTGRGSPLHF
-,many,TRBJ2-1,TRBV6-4,TGTGCCAGCAGTTCGGGTTCCCGGGATGAGCAGTTCTTC,CASSSGSRDEQFF
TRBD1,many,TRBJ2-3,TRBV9,TGTGCCAGCAGCCCCAGACAGGGAACAGATACGCAGTATTTT,CASSPRQGTDTQYF
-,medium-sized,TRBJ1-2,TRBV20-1,TGCAGTGCTAGTAGCAGCTACTATGGCTACACCTTC,CSASSSYYGYTF
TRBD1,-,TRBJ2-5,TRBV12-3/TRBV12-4,TGTGCCAGCAGCAGGACAGGGAACCAAGAGACCCAGTACTTC,CASSRTGNQETQYF
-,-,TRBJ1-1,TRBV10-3,TGTGCCATCAGTGAGTCTGGACATCAAAGGACTGAAGCTTTCTTT,CAISESGHQRTEAFF
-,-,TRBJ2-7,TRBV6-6,TGTGCCAGCAGGAGCCGACGGGACTCCTCCTACGAGCAGTACTTC,CASRSRRDSSYEQYF
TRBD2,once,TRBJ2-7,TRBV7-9,TGTGCCAGCAGTTCAAGGGCTAGCGGGATCTACGAGCAGTACTTC,CASSSRASGIYEQYF
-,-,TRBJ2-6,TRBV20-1,TGCAGTGCTCAAGGGGCAGGGGATCCCTCTGGGGCCAACGTCCTGACTTTC,CSAQGAGDPSGANVLTF
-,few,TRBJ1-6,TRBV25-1,TGTGCCAGCAGCAAAGGGGCAATGAATTCACCCCTCCACTTT,CASSKGAMNSPLHF
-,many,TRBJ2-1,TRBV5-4,TGTGCCAGCAGCTTGATGGGGGTAGGGGGAATGATCAATGAGCAGTTCTTC,CASSLMGVGGMINEQFF
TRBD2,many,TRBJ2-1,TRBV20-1,TGCAGTGCTCTCGGGACTAGCGGGATCTACAATGAGCAGTTCTTC,CSALGTSGIYNEQFF
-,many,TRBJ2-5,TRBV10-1,TGCGCCAGCAGTGACTCTCTGTACCAAGAGACCCAGTACTTC,CASSDSLYQETQYF